This entry features one T cell receptor (beta chain) sequence. Its antigen remains unknown. This sample was included in a study of identical twins. Points from the study as a whole: Beta out-of-frame sequences showed weaker excess sharing between twins. Twin pairs' shared out-of-frame alpha sequences were enriched in low generation probability. Without tracking the same donors, conclusions rested on cross-sectional statistical analysis.

The germline V gene encodes CDR1 SGHRS and CDR2 YFSETQ. Trimming left V 0 bases short and J 1 base short, with 14 bases between. The CDR3 has 17 amino acids. MiXCR, run by TCRdb on the 5' RACE reads, gives a single entry per CDR3 protein. The data show some 1,700,000 distinct CDR3 sequences, about 31% seen once. What was sequenced was cord blood. J is TRBJ2-4 and V is TRBV5-1; D remains unclear. The sequence came from a newborn girl in good health. The CDR3 reads CASSLGGSANAKNIQYF. DNA for the CDR3: TGCGCCAGCAGCTTGGGAGGCAGCGCCAACGCCAAAAACATTCAGTACTTC.